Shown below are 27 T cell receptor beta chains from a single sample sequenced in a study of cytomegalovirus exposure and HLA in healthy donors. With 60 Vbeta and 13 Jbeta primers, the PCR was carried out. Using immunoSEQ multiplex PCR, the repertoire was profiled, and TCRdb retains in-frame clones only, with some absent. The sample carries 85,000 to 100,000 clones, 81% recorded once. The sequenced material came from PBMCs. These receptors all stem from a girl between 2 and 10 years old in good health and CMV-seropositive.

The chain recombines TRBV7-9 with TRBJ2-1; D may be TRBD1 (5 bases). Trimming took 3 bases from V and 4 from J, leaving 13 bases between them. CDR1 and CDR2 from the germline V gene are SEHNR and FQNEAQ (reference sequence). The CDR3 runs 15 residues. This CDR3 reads CASSFGQGGYNEQFF. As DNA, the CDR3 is TGTGCCAGCAGCTTCGGCCAGGGTGGGTACAATGAGCAGTTCTTC.

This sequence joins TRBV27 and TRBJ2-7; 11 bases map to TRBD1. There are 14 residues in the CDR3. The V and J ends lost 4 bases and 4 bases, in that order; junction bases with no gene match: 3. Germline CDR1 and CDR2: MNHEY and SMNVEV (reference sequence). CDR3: CASSWGQGGYEQYF. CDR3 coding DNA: TGTGCCAGCAGTTGGGGACAGGGGGGTTACGAGCAGTACTTC.

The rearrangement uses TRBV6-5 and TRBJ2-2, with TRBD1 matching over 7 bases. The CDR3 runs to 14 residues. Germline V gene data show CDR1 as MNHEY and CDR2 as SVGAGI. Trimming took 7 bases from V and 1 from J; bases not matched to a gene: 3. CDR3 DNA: TGTGCCAGCAACACAGGGGAGAACACCGGGGAGCTGTTTTTT. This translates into CASNTGENTGELFF.

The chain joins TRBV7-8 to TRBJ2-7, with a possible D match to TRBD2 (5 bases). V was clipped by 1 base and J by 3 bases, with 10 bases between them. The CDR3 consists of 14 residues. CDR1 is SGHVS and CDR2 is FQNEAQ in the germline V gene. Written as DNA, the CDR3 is TGTGCCAGCAGCTTAGGCTCTAGCAACTACGAGCAGTACTTC. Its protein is CASSLGSSNYEQYF.

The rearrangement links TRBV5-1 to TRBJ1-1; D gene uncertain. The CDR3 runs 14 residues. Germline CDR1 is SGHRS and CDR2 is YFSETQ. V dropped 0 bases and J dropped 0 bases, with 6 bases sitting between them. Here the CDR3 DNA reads TGCGCCAGCAGCTTGGCCTCCCTGAACACTGAAGCTTTCTTT. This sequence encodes CASSLASLNTEAFF.

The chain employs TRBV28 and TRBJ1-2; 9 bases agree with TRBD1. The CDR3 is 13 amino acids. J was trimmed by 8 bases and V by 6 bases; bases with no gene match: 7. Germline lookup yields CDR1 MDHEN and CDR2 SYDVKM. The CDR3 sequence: CASSVTGGLGYTF. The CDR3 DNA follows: TGTGCCAGCAGCGTGACAGGGGGACTCGGCTACACCTTC.

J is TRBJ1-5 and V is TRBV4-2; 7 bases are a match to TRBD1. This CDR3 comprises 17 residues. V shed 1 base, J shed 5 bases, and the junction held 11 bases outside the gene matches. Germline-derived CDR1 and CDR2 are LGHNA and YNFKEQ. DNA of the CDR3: TGTGCCAGCAGCCAAGGGGGTTTGAGGGGGCTTGATCAGCCCCAGCATTTT. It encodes CASSQGGLRGLDQPQHF.

DNA of the CDR3: TGTGCCATCGCCGGGGGGGCGGATACGCAGTATTTT. The encoded protein is CAIAGGADTQYF. V gene TRBV10-3 combines with J gene TRBJ2-3; TRBD2 agrees at 8 bases. Losses at the gene ends were 8 bases for V and 6 bases for J; bases not matched to a gene: 4. The CDR3 is 12 residues long. The germline V gene encodes CDR1 ENHRY and CDR2 SYGVKD.

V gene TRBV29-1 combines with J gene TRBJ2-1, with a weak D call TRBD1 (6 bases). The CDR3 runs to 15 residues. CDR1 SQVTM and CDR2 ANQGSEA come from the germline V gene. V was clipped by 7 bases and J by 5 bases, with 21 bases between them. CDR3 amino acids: CSAEGLRAGDNEQFF. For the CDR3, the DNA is TGCAGCGCCGAAGGGTTGCGGGCAGGGGACAATGAGCAGTTCTTC.

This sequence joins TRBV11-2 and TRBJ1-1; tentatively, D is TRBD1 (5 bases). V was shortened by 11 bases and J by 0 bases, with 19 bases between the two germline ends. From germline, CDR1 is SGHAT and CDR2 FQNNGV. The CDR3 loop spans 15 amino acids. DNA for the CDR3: TGTGCCGCCGCGGGGACGGACTTTATGAACACTGAAGCTTTCTTT. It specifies CAAAGTDFMNTEAFF.

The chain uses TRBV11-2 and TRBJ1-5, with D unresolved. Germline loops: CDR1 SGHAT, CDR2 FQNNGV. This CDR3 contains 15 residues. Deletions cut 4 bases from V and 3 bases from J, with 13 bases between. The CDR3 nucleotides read TGTGCCAGCAGCTGGGGTTTCGGGGACAATCAGCCCCAGCATTTT. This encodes CASSWGFGDNQPQHF.

The CDR3: CASSLVDTGQDKKLFF. Here the CDR3 DNA reads TGTGCCAGCAGCTTAGTAGATACCGGACAGGATAAAAAACTGTTTTTT. The chain is built from TRBV7-2 and TRBJ1-4; 7 nucleotides line up with TRBD1. The CDR3 has 16 amino acids. The V segment lost 1 base and the J segment 9 bases; nucleotides outside the gene matches: 11. Germline V lookup: CDR1 SGHTA, CDR2 FQGNSA.

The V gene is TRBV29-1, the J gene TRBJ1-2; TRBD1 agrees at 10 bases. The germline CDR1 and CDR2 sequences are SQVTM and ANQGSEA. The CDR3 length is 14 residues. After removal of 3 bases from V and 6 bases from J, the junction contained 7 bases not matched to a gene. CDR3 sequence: CSVDLTGGLNGYTF. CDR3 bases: TGCAGCGTTGACTTGACAGGGGGCTTGAATGGCTACACCTTC. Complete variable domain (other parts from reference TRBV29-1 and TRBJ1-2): SAVISQKPSRDICQRGTSLTIQCQVDSQVTMMFWYRQQPGQSLTLIATANQGSEATYESGFVIDKFPISRPNLTFSTLTVSNMSPEDSSIYLCSVDLTGGLNGYTFGSGTRLTVV.

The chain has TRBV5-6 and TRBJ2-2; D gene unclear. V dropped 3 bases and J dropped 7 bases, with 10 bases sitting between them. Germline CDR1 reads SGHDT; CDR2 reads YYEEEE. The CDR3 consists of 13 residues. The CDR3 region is CASSYRTFGELFF. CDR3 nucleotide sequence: TGTGCCAGCAGCTACAGAACCTTCGGGGAGCTGTTTTTT. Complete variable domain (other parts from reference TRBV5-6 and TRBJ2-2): DAGVTQSPTHLIKTRGQQVTLRCSPKSGHDTVSWYQQALGQGPQFIFQYYEEEERQRGNFPDRFSGHQFPNYSSELNVNALLLGDSALYLCASSYRTFGELFFGEGSRLTVL.

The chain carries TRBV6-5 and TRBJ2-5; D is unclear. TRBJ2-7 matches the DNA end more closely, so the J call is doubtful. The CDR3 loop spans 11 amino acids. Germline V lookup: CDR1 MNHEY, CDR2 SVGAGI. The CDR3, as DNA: TGTGCCAGCAGTCTAAATTACGAGCAGTACTTC. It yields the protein CASSLNYEQYF.

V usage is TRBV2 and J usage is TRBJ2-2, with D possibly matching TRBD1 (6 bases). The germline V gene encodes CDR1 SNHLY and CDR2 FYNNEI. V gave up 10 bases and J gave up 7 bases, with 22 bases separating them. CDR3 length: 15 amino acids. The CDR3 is CATSSRDIDDGELFF. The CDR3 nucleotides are TGTGCCACCTCCTCCCGGGACATAGACGACGGGGAGCTGTTTTTT.

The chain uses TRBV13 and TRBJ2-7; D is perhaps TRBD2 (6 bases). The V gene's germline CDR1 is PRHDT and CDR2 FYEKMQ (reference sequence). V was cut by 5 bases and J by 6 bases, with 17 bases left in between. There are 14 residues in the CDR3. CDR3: CASSAGTRGSEQYF. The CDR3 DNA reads TGTGCCAGCAGCGCGGGGACCCGAGGAAGCGAGCAGTACTTC.

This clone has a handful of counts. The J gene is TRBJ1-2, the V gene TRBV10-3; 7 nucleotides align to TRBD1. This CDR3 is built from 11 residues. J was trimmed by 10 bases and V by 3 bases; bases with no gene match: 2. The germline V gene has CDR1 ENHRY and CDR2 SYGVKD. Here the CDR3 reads CAISEGTVYTF. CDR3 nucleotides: TGTGCCATCAGTGAAGGGACAGTCTACACCTTC.

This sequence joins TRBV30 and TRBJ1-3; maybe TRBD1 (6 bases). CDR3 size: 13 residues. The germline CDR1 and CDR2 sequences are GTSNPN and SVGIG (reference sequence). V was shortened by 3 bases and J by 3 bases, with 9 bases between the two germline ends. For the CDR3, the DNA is TGTGCCTGGAGCCCGGGACATGGAAACACCATATATTTT. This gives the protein CAWSPGHGNTIYF.

Here the CDR3 reads CATSRTRLDEQFF. The CDR3 DNA is TGTGCCACCAGCCGGACTAGGTTAGATGAGCAGTTCTTC. The genes are TRBV15 and TRBJ2-1; 7 bases map to TRBD2. With 5 bases clipped from V and 8 bases from J, the junction kept 6 bases outside the gene matches. The CDR3 spans 13 residues. Per germline, CDR1 LNHNV and CDR2 YYDKDF (reference sequence).

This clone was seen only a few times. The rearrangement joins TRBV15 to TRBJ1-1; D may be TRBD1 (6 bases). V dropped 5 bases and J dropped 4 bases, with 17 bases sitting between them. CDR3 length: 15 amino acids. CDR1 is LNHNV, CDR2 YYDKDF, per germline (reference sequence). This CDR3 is CATSRFIQGSTEAFF. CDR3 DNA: TGTGCCACCAGCCGTTTTATACAGGGATCCACTGAAGCTTTCTTT.

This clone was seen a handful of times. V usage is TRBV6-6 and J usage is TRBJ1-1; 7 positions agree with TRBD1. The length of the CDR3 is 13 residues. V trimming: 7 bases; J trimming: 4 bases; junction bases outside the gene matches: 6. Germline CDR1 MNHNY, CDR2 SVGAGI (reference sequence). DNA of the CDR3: TGTGCCAGCAACAGAGGGGGCGGCACTGAAGCTTTCTTT. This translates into CASNRGGGTEAFF.

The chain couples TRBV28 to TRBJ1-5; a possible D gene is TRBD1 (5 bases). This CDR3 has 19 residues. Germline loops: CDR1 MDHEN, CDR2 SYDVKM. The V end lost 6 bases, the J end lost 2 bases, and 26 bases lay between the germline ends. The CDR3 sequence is CASSLRASTDSFGNQPQHF. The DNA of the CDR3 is TGTGCCAGCAGCCTGAGAGCCTCGACAGATTCTTTTGGCAATCAGCCCCAGCATTTT.

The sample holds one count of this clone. CDR3 amino acids: CASSRLAGAGDTQYF. The CDR3 nucleotides are TGTGCCTCCTCGAGACTAGCGGGAGCAGGAGATACGCAGTATTTT. The chain combines TRBV7-3 with TRBJ2-3; 12 bases are a match to TRBD2. The CDR3 sequence is 15 residues long. Trimming at V came to 11 bases and at J to 5 bases, leaving 11 bases not matched to a gene. CDR1 and CDR2 (germline): SGHTA, FQGTGA.

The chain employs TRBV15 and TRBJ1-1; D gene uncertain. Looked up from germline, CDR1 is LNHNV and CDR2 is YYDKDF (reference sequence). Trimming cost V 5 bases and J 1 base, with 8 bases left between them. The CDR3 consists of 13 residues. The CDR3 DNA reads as TGTGCCACCAGCGAGGAGAGGAACACTGAAGCTTTCTTT. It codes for CATSEERNTEAFF.

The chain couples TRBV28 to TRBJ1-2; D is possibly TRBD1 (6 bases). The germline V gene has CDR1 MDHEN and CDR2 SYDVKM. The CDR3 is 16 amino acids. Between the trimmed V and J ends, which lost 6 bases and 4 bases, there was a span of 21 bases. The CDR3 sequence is CASRRVDRENFYGYTF. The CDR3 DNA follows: TGTGCCAGCAGGAGGGTGGACAGAGAGAATTTCTATGGCTACACCTTC.

The DNA for the CDR3 is TGTGCCAGCGGAGTTGGGGGCGACTTGGGCTACACCTTC. Residues: CASGVGGDLGYTF. The V call is TRBV27, the J call TRBJ1-2; D perhaps matches TRBD1 (6 bases). V was trimmed by 8 bases and J by 8 bases, leaving 18 bases between them. Per the germline V gene, CDR1 is MNHEY and CDR2 is SMNVEV (reference sequence). The CDR3 runs 13 residues.